The clone carrying this T cell receptor (beta chain) was seen a few times. As yet, its antigen is unknown. This sample is drawn from a study of cytomegalovirus exposure and HLA in healthy donors. Primers for the PCR totalled 60 Vbeta and 13 Jbeta. Data came from immunoSEQ multiplex PCR; TCRdb stores just in-frame clones and leaves some out. The sample lists around 150,000 clones; 79% were seen once. Study-wide results and limits: Later, an analysis showed that TCR beta chains associated with HLA were more clonally expanded than others that were equally common. Some public TCRs appeared in many individuals, while most sequences were rare. Immune exposure data for these donors was limited to CMV serostatus. TCR association rates varied by HLA locus in a later analysis, with DRB1 highest and HLA-C lowest.

Trimming stripped 4 bases from V and 4 bases from J, with 12 bases between. This CDR3 is 14 amino acids long. From germline, CDR1 is SEHNR and CDR2 FQNEAQ (reference sequence). Sequencing was carried out using PBMCs. This TCR derives from a man aged 40-49 years in good health and CMV-seropositive. V is TRBV7-9 and J is TRBJ2-3, with D perhaps TRBD2 (6 bases). In DNA form, the CDR3 reads TGTGCCAGCAGCTCACCTAGCGAGGCAGATACGCAGTATTTT. Translating gives CASSSPSEADTQYF.